Each of the 26 T cell receptor beta chains below was sequenced from the same sample in a study of patients and donors after allogeneic stem cell transplantation. TCRdb reprocessed the RT-PCR reads via MiXCR and lists one record per CDR3 protein. This table has approximately 29,000 distinct CDR3 sequences, 30% to 40% appearing once. Sequencing was performed on blood, either unsorted or a sorted T cell fraction (not recorded which). These receptors came from a human donor who was either an allogeneic HSCT recipient or a stem cell or donor lymphocyte infusion donor (not recorded which). It is not recorded whose cells these are; they may come from a transplant donor.

This clonotype occurred many times. The rearrangement links TRBV20-1 to TRBJ2-2; D is unclear. With 5 bases removed from V and 4 bases from J, the gap between germline ends came to 20 bases. CDR1 is DFQATT, CDR2 SNEGSKA, per germline (reference sequence). The CDR3 has 16 residues. CDR3 DNA sequence: TGCAGTGCTGCCACCAATACGCTAACCGGCACCGGGGAGCTGTTTTTT. Translating gives CSAATNTLTGTGELFF.

This chain links TRBV12-3 or TRBV12-4 with TRBJ2-5, with TRBD2 matching over 8 bases. V trimming: 7 bases; J trimming: 5 bases; junction bases outside the gene matches: 6. CDR3 length equals 13 residues. The CDR3 DNA sequence: TGTGCCAGCACGTTCGGGAGGGGTGAGACCCAGTACTTC. Translation gives CASTFGRGETQYF.

This chain connects TRBV12-3 or TRBV12-4 to TRBJ1-5, with 7 positions matching TRBD1. The CDR3 contains 15 residues. The trim removed 2 bases at V and 2 bases at J, leaving 3 bases unmatched. The CDR3 nucleotides are TGTGCCAGCAGTTTAAATGGACAGGGCAATCAGCCCCAGCATTTT. Its protein product is CASSLNGQGNQPQHF.

The rearrangement uses TRBV27 and TRBJ1-1; weak D call: TRBD1 (6 bases). Germline CDR1 reads MNHEY; CDR2 reads SMNVEV (reference sequence). This CDR3 region has 14 residues. Trimming left V 0 bases short and J 10 bases short, with 15 bases between. The CDR3 loop reads CASSLSPLRGGAFF. In nucleotides, the CDR3 is TGTGCCAGCAGTTTATCGCCCTTGAGGGGGGGAGCTTTCTTT.

In this sample, this clonotype turned up a few times. The chain carries TRBV21-1 and TRBJ1-1; whether TRBD1, the table's D call, matches the DNA was not checked. TRBV21-1 represents a pseudogene. There are 17 residues in the CDR3. This CDR3 is CASSKAPQDTLNTEAFF. For the CDR3, the DNA is TGTGCCAGCAGCAAAGCACCCCAGGACACTTTGAACACTGAAGCTTTCTTT.

This clonotype was counted between two and nine times. The V call is TRBV6-2 or TRBV6-3, the J call TRBJ2-7; tentative D call: TRBD1 (6 bases). V lost 5 bases to trimming and J lost 1 base, with 9 bases between them. The length of the CDR3 is 13 residues. CDR1 and CDR2 (germline): MNHEY, SVGEGT. The CDR3 DNA reads TGTGCCAGCAGTCGGACAGAGTCCTACGAGCAGTACGTC. Its translation: CASSRTESYEQYV.

The chain has TRBV6-2 or TRBV6-3 and TRBJ2-1; 7 positions agree with TRBD1. Germline CDR1 MNHEY, CDR2 SVGEGT. The CDR3 runs 17 residues. Trimming removed 0 bases from V and 7 bases from J; junction bases left unmatched: 12. CDR3 bases: TGTGCCAGCAGTTACTCGTATTTTGCAGGCAGGGGGAATGAGCAGTTCTTC. Residues: CASSYSYFAGRGNEQFF.

V is TRBV12-3 or TRBV12-4 and J is TRBJ2-1; D perhaps matches TRBD2 (6 bases). Trimming took off 5 bases at V and 8 bases at J, with 10 bases between the two ends. The CDR3 runs 12 residues. Here the CDR3 reads CASSPWRDEQFF. Here the CDR3 DNA reads TGTGCCAGCAGTCCCTGGAGGGATGAGCAGTTCTTC.

This clonotype was observed a few times. This chain joins TRBV7-2 and TRBJ1-1, with TRBD1 as a possible D gene (6 bases). The CDR3 has 14 amino acids. The germline gives CDR1 SGHTA, CDR2 FQGNSA. Trimming took off 5 bases at V and 0 bases at J, with 10 bases between the two ends. As DNA, the CDR3 is TGTGCCAGCAGCCCTGGACAGATGAACACTGAAGCTTTCTTT. This codes for CASSPGQMNTEAFF.

This clonotype was seen only once. The chain joins TRBV25-1 to TRBJ2-7; no definite D call. The CDR3 totals 13 residues. Trimming took 3 bases from V and 5 from J, leaving 11 bases between them. Per the germline V gene, CDR1 is MGHDK and CDR2 is SYGVNS. This chain's CDR3 is CASSDPPWDEQYF. The CDR3 DNA reads TGTGCCAGCAGTGACCCCCCCTGGGACGAGCAGTACTTC.

This clonotype was counted only a few times. V and J are TRBV30 and TRBJ1-5, with 11 positions matching TRBD1. V gave up 0 bases and J gave up 4 bases; unmatched junction bases: 5. This CDR3 is built from 16 residues. Germline V gene sequence: CDR1 GTSNPN, CDR2 SVGIG (reference sequence). CDR3 residues: CAWSVGGQGENQPQHF. CDR3 coding DNA: TGTGCCTGGAGTGTTGGGGGACAGGGGGAGAATCAGCCCCAGCATTTT. Full variable domain (rest looked up from reference TRBV30 and TRBJ1-5): SQTIHQWPATLVQPVGSPLSLECTVEGTSNPNLYWYRQAAGRGLQLLFYSVGIGQISSEVPQNLSASRPQDRQFILSSKKLLLSDSGFYLCAWSVGGQGENQPQHFGDGTRLSIL.

This clonotype was seen only a few times. This chain uses TRBV5-1 with TRBJ2-3; D is unresolved. The length of the CDR3 is 12 residues. Trimming left V 2 bases short and J 11 bases short, with 12 bases between. CDR1 is SGHRS and CDR2 is YFSETQ in the germline V gene. CDR3 loop: CASSLTSQEQYF. The CDR3 DNA reads TGCGCCAGCAGCTTAACAAGCCAGGAGCAGTATTTT.

This clonotype was observed a few times. CDR3 amino acids: CASVRSTGRGGYTF. CDR3 DNA sequence: TGTGCCAGCGTACGGTCGACTGGAAGGGGTGGCTACACCTTC. The chain joins TRBV13 to TRBJ1-2, with a possible D match to TRBD1 (5 bases). The CDR3 is 14 amino acids. Germline CDR1 reads PRHDT; CDR2 reads FYEKMQ (reference sequence). Trimming removed 8 bases at V and 7 bases at J, with 20 bases between.

The chain recombines TRBV10-3 with TRBJ1-1; D remains unclear. The CDR3 consists of 13 residues. V was clipped by 7 bases and J by 1 base, with 10 bases between them. Germline-derived CDR1 and CDR2 are ENHRY and SYGVKD. The CDR3 is CAITYAGNTEAFF. The DNA for the CDR3 is TGTGCCATCACCTACGCGGGGAACACTGAAGCTTTCTTT.

This chain links TRBV7-9 with TRBJ2-3; tentative D call: TRBD2 (6 bases). The germline gives CDR1 SEHNR, CDR2 FQNEAQ (reference sequence). Trimming shortened V by 5 bases and J by 4 bases, and 22 bases separated the two germline ends. This CDR3 comprises 17 residues. CDR3 bases: TGTGCCAGCAGCAACCGGTGGGACTTCCGACACCCAGATACGCAGTATTTT. This encodes CASSNRWDFRHPDTQYF.

This clonotype was seen a handful of times. This chain uses TRBV7-2 with TRBJ2-5; 10 nucleotides agree with TRBD1. V dropped 5 bases and J dropped 5; count of bases not matched to a gene: 8. Per germline, CDR1 SGHTA and CDR2 FQGNSA. This CDR3 has 15 residues. Here the CDR3 reads CASSTDRGLGETQYF. The CDR3 nucleotides read TGTGCCAGCAGCACCGACAGGGGGCTGGGCGAGACCCAGTACTTC.

In its sample, this clonotype was seen a few times. The rearrangement links TRBV12-3 or TRBV12-4 to TRBJ1-1; no firm D call. Trimming stripped 8 bases from V and 1 base from J, with 8 bases between. CDR3 size: 12 residues. The CDR3 DNA is TGTGCCAGCTGCTACCCGAACACTGAAGCTTTCTTT. This sequence encodes CASCYPNTEAFF.

CDR3 sequence reads: CASSQDRSYEQYF. The DNA for the CDR3 is TGCGCCAGCAGCCAAGATCGGAGTTACGAGCAGTACTTC. The rearrangement joins TRBV4-3 to TRBJ2-7; D gene ambiguous. Trimming removed 0 bases at V and 4 bases at J, with 7 bases between. This CDR3 contains 13 residues. Germline V gene lookup returns CDR1 LGHNA and CDR2 YSLEER.

This chain links TRBV10-3 with TRBJ2-3, with a possible D match to TRBD1 (6 bases). The V end lost 1 base, the J end lost 1 base, and 9 bases lay between the germline ends. The CDR3 runs 15 residues. CDR1 is ENHRY, CDR2 SYGVKD, per germline. CDR3 DNA sequence: TGTGCCATCAGTGAGTACAGGGATGGCACAGATACGCAGTATTTT. Protein: CAISEYRDGTDTQYF.

This clonotype has a handful of counts. This CDR3 is CASSFGINYGYTF. For the CDR3, the DNA is TGTGCCAGCAGTTTCGGGATCAACTATGGCTACACCTTC. The chain has TRBV27 and TRBJ1-2; no reliable D call. The CDR3 length is 13 residues. Germline V gives CDR1 MNHEY, CDR2 SMNVEV (reference sequence). Trimming removed 3 bases from V and 2 bases from J, with 7 bases in between.

This clonotype was seen at least ten times. The gene calls are TRBV5-1 and TRBJ1-1; D gene unclear. Per the germline V gene, CDR1 is SGHRS and CDR2 is YFSETQ. This CDR3 is built from 17 residues. V dropped 0 bases and J dropped 1 base, with 16 bases sitting between them. The DNA of the CDR3 is TGCGCCAGCAGCTTGGGTTCAACCGAGCGGAGGAACACTGAAGCTTTCTTT. This translates into CASSLGSTERRNTEAFF.

The V and J genes are TRBV27 and TRBJ1-5; D is unclear. The CDR3 is made up of 14 amino acids. Trimming stripped 8 bases from V and 9 bases from J, with 20 bases between. Germline CDR1 is MNHEY and CDR2 is SMNVEV (reference sequence). The CDR3 DNA is TGTGCCAGCGGAGGTCCTGATACAAAGGGGCCCCAGCATTTT. It encodes CASGGPDTKGPQHF.

This clonotype was seen a few times. The chain has TRBV27 and TRBJ1-2; 10 nucleotides agree with TRBD1. J was trimmed by 1 base and V by 0 bases; bases with no gene match: 5. CDR1 MNHEY and CDR2 SMNVEV come from the germline V gene (reference sequence). The CDR3 length is 17 residues. The CDR3 DNA reads TGTGCCAGCAGTTTATCATCCGGACAGGGGGTTAACTATGGCTACACCTTC. Its protein product is CASSLSSGQGVNYGYTF.

This sequence joins TRBV12-3 or TRBV12-4 and TRBJ1-2; no clear D. This CDR3 has 16 residues. Trimming left V 1 base short and J 1 base short, with 13 bases between. This chain's CDR3 is CASSLDTADFNYGYTF. CDR3 sequence (DNA): TGTGCCAGCAGTTTAGATACAGCGGACTTTAACTATGGCTACACCTTC.

V usage is TRBV11-3 and J usage is TRBJ1-2; 9 bases are shared with TRBD1. V shed 5 bases and J 0 bases; nucleotides not matched to a gene: 13. This CDR3 spans 18 amino acids. Germline lookup yields CDR1 SGHNT and CDR2 YENEEA. CDR3 residues: CASSPRRVGTGTNYGYTF. In DNA, the CDR3 is TGTGCCAGCAGCCCGAGACGGGTAGGGACAGGGACTAACTATGGCTACACCTTC.

The chain links TRBV7-2 to TRBJ1-2; D unclear. This CDR3 region has 13 residues. Trimming left V 2 bases short and J 1 base short, with 5 bases between. Germline V gene lookup returns CDR1 SGHTA and CDR2 FQGNSA. The DNA of the CDR3 is TGTGCCAGCAGCTTATCAGTTAACTATGGCTACACCTTC. Its translation: CASSLSVNYGYTF.